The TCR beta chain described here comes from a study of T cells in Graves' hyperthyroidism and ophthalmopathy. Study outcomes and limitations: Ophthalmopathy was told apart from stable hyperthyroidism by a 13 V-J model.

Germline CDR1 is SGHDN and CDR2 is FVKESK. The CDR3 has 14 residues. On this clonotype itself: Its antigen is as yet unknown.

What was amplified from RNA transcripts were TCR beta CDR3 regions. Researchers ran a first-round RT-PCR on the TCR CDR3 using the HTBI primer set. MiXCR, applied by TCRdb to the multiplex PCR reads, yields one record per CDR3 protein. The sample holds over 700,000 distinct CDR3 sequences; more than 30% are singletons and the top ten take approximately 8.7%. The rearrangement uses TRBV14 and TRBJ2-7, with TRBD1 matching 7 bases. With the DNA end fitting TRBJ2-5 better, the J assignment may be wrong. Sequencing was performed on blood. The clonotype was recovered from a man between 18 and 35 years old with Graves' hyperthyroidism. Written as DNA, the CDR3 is TGTGCCAGCACCGAGACAGGGTTTATGGAGACCCAGTACTTC. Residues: CASTETGFMETQYF.